This T cell receptor (beta chain) was retrieved from a study of blood T cell repertoires in COVID-19. Study details: Samples of COVID-19 (acute and convalescent) were obtained from the United States, Italy and Spain. From T cells, B-cell-depleted T cells, or PBMCs came the material, which was cDNA or gDNA.

Trimming left V 1 base short and J 2 bases short, with 7 bases between. In germline, CDR1 is MGHRA, CDR2 YSYEKL. CDR3 size: 14 residues. Original analysis: Scientists estimated how many nucleated cells there were by amplifying reference gene primers. The method was immunoSEQ multiplex PCR; TCRdb's version includes in-frame clones alone and lacks a portion of them. The DNA gave D and trimming, while V, J and clone size come from that table. The sample includes 400,000 to 550,000 clones, 85% to 90% of them seen just once. The clonotype originates from a woman in her twenties or thirties with acute or convalescent COVID-19. The specimen was peripheral blood. This rearrangement joins TRBV4-1 to TRBJ2-3, with D perhaps TRBD2 (5 bases). In DNA, the CDR3 is TGCGCCAGCAGCCAAGCTAGCTACACAGATACGCAGTATTTT. Its translation is CASSQASYTDTQYF.